This TCR beta chain is drawn from a study of CD8 T cells in ankylosing spondylitis (dated by TCRdb to about 2017). In the study overall: To find TCR variants linked to disease, the study profiled T cell receptor beta repertoires in ankylosing spondylitis patients and healthy donors. Samples of peripheral blood were taken, and for ankylosing spondylitis patients, synovial fluid was collected as well. In total, the full study cohort was made up of approximately 99 healthy donors and about two dozen ankylosing spondylitis patients.

This clonotype was counted ten times or more. Its antigen specificity is not known. The junction departs from germline at one end; a sequencing error may be responsible. On the study overall, not on this receptor specifically: The disease-linked clones were reported as significantly enriched in matched synovial fluid samples from ankylosing spondylitis patients. Blood from ankylosing spondylitis patients appeared to be characterized by a TCR beta motif composed of under ten highly homologous amino acid variants. The disease-linked clones had a CD8+ phenotype and were found at relatively low frequencies in peripheral blood. Some TCR beta motif variants had previously been reported in synovial fluid and blood of reactive arthritis patients, which suggested common disease-initiation mechanisms.

Sequencer: Illumina HiSeq 2500. Quantitative 5'-RACE with molecular barcodes was used to prepare TCR beta libraries. As for the authors' bioinformatics: To identify disease-linked TCR variants, a new computational method was used, one built on a probabilistic model of VDJ rearrangement. TCRdb itself trimmed the public reads at Q25 with fastp, ran MiXCR and retained productive beta chains. Identical CDR3 proteins give one entry, which carries the most common genes and DNA. These V and J calls originate from TCRdb's pipeline instead of the authors' own analysis. The sample profile shows 150,000 to 200,000 distinct CDR3 sequences; roughly 12% of them were found once. The top ten hold 29% of the sample. Reading the germline V gene gives CDR1 MNHEY and CDR2 SVGEGT. There are 15 amino acids in the CDR3, from cysteine to phenylalanine inclusive. Only CDR3 DNA remains: 45 bases, in frame from the first base.

The rearrangement combines TRBV6-2 or TRBV6-3 with TRBJ2-2; a weak D assignment points to TRBD2 (5 bases agree). Sequenced input: blood, either unsorted or a sorted T cell fraction (not recorded which). The receptor comes from a male donor with ankylosing spondylitis or in good health (not recorded which). The DNA sequence is given as TGTGCCAGCAATGGGAGACGGACGAATACCGGGGAGCTGTTTTTT. It encodes CASNGRRTNTGELFF.